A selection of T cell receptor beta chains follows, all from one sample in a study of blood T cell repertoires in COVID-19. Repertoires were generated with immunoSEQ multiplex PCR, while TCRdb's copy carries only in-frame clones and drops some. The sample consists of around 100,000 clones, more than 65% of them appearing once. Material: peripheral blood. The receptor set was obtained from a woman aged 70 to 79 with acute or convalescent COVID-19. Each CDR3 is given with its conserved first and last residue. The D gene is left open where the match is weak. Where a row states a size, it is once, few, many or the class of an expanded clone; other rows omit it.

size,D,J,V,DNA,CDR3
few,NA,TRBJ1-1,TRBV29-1,TGCAGCGTACTACAGGGGAACACTGAAGCTTTCTTT,CSVLQGNTEAFF
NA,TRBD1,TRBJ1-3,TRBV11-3,TGTGCCAGCAGCTCTACCGGGACAGGGACTGGAAACACCATATATTTT,CASSSTGTGTGNTIYF
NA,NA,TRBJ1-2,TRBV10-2,TGCGCCAGCAGTGAAACAGCGGCAGGCTTGAGGTCTGGCTACACCTTC,CASSETAAGLRSGYTF
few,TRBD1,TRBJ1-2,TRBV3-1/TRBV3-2,TGTGCCAGCGGGGGACAGGGAGGCGGCTACACCTTC,CASGGQGGGYTF
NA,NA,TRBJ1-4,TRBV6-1,TGTGCCAGCAGTGACGGGGGGGCTGAAAAACTGTTTTTT,CASSDGGAEKLFF
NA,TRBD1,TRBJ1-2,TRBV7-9,TGTGCCAGCAGCTTCGGACAGGGGGTGGAGTATGGCTACACCTTC,CASSFGQGVEYGYTF
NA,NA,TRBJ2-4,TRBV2,TGTGCCAGCAGTGAGGGGGGATGGGGGGACATTCAGTACTTC,CASSEGGWGDIQYF
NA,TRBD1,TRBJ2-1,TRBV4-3,TGCGCCAGCAGCCAAGAGAGCAGGGGGATTCCCAATGAGCAGTTCTTC,CASSQESRGIPNEQFF
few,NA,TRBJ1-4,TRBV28,TGTGCCAGCAGTTTTTGGTACAAGGGGCCTAGTGAAAAACTGTTTTTT,CASSFWYKGPSEKLFF
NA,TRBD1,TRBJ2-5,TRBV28,TGTGCCAGCAGTCAGACAGGGGGAAGAAAAGAGACCCAGTACTTC,CASSQTGGRKETQYF
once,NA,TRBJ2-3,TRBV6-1,TGTGCCAGCAGTGAAATGGGGGGACGGGATACGCAGTATTTT,CASSEMGGRDTQYF
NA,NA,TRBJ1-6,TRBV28,TGTGCCAGCAGGCCACAGGGCCAGGCCAATAATTCACCCCTCCACTTT,CASRPQGQANNSPLHF
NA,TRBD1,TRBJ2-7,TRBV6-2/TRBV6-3,TGTGCCAGCAGCCGCGGACAGGGCCGGTCCAATTTATCCTACGAGCAGTACTTC,CASSRGQGRSNLSYEQYF
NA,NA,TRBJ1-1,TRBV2,TGTGCCAGCAAGGGGCAGCTAATGAACACTGAAGCTTTCTTT,CASKGQLMNTEAFF
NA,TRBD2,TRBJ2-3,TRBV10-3,TGTGCCATCAGTGTCGTAGCGGGGGAAACAGATACGCAGTATTTT,CAISVVAGETDTQYF
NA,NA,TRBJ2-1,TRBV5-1,TGCGCCAGCAGCTTGGGGCCCGGGATGGAGCAGTTCTTC,CASSLGPGMEQFF